This note documents a single TCR beta chain sequence. Its antigen is not identified. This entry is derived from a study of vaccination and CD4 T cells after COVID-19. Noted treatment: 10-day PBMC culture with coronavirus spike peptide pools or control peptides (ViraFEST assay). Trimming cost V 0 bases and J 2 bases; bases outside gene matches: 6. This CDR3 is 16 amino acids long. Germline V gene sequence: CDR1 MNHEY, CDR2 SMNVEV (reference sequence). With the Oncomine TCR Beta short-read assay, DNA from cultured CD4+ T cells was sequenced. A single record per CDR3 protein comes from TCRdb applying MiXCR to the PCR reads. The repertoire holds some 22,000 distinct CDR3 sequences, with 58% as singletons.

The chain uses TRBV27 and TRBJ1-1, with 7 nucleotides matching TRBD1. The specimen was CD4+ T cells from blood, cultured in vitro. The origin of this receptor is a human donor who had recovered from COVID-19. CDR3 residues: CASSLSLDRTNTEAFF. CDR3 bases: TGTGCCAGCAGTTTATCTCTGGACAGGACTAACACTGAAGCTTTCTTT.